The clone carrying this T cell receptor beta chain was picked up a small number of times. Antigen: not known. Germline loops: CDR1 MNHEY, CDR2 SMNVEV (reference sequence). This CDR3 has 15 amino acids. The junction had 6 bases not matched to a gene; V was cut back by 6 bases and J by 6 bases. This sample was included in a study of T cell responses to AZD1222 COVID-19 vaccine. Study-wide results and limits: Following two doses of AZD1222, Spike-specific TCR breadth and depth rose. It should be noted that donors were predominantly white British and more often female, and clonal diversity was possibly underestimated.

Here immunoSEQ multiplex PCR was the method, and the copy in TCRdb shows in-frame clones only, minus some. The sample contains approximately 210,000 clones, roughly 94% of which appear only once. The specimen was peripheral blood, collected 28 days after the second dose of the MenACWY control vaccine. The receptor's source is an adult who received the MenACWY meningococcal vaccine as a control. The chain is built from TRBV27 and TRBJ1-6, with 9 bases that match TRBD1. The CDR3 DNA sequence: TGTGCCAGCAGATGGACAGGGGACCGTAATTCACCCCTCCACTTT. This codes for CASRWTGDRNSPLHF.